This paragraph reports one T cell receptor (beta chain). Sequencing was performed with immunoSEQ multiplex PCR; in TCRdb, only in-frame clones are kept and a portion is missing. The data contain about 23,000 clones, about two thirds of them singletons. The entry originates in a study of radiotherapy plus CTLA-4 blockade in lung cancer. V was clipped by 0 bases and J by 1 base, with 11 bases between them. In germline, CDR1 is LGHNA, CDR2 YSLEER. This CDR3 is 16 amino acids long. The sequences come from peripheral blood, collected from a patient treated with radiotherapy plus ipilimumab. V and J are TRBV4-3 and TRBJ2-3; D unresolved. The receptor's source is a human donor with non-small cell lung cancer whose response to radiotherapy plus ipilimumab could not be evaluated. The CDR3 spells CASSQERRYRTDTQYF. CDR3 nucleotides: TGCGCCAGCAGCCAAGAGAGGCGTTACCGCACAGATACGCAGTATTTT.